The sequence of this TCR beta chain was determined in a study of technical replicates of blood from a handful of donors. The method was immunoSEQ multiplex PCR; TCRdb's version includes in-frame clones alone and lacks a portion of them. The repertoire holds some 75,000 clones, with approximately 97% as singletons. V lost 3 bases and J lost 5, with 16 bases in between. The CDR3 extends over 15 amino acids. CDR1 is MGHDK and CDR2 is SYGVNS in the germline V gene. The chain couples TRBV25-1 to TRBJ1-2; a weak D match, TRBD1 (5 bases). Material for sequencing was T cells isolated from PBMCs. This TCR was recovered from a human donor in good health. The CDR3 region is CASSELDTTTYGYTF. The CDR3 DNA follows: TGTGCCAGCAGTGAGTTGGACACGACCACTTATGGCTACACCTTC.